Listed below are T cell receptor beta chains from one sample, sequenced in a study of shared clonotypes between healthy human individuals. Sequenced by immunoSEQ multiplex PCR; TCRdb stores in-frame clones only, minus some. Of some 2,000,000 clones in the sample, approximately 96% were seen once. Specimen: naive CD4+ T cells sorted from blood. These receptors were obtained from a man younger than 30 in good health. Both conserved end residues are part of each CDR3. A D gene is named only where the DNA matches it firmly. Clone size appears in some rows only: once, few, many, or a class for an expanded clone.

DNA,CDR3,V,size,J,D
TGTGCCATCAGTGGAGGCGGGGACTACGAGCAGTACTTC,CAISGGGDYEQYF,TRBV10-3,.,TRBJ2-7,.
TGTGCCAGCAGTTACTCGATAGGCAGGGGTTACGAGCAGTACTTC,CASSYSIGRGYEQYF,TRBV6-5,.,TRBJ2-7,.
TGCGCCAGCAGCTTAGGTCTGGGGGGAAGTGATACGCAGTATTTT,CASSLGLGGSDTQYF,TRBV5-1,.,TRBJ2-3,.
TGTGCCAGCGAGGGAAGGGGCACAGATACGCAGTATTTT,CASEGRGTDTQYF,TRBV6-6,once,TRBJ2-3,.
TGCGCCAAGAGGCTGTGGTCACGGTTGTCCTACGAGCAGTACTTC,CAKRLWSRLSYEQYF,TRBV5-1,once,TRBJ2-7,.
TGCGCCAGCAGCTTGGGTCAGGGTGGTTCACCCCTCCACTTT,CASSLGQGGSPLHF,TRBV5-1,few,TRBJ1-6,.
TGCGCCAGCAGCTTCGCTGGGGGAAGTGGCTGGGAGACCCAGTACTTC,CASSFAGGSGWETQYF,TRBV5-1,once,TRBJ2-5,.
TGTGCCAGCTGGACGGGGGGACTCTTTAGCACAGATACGCAGTATTTT,CASWTGGLFSTDTQYF,TRBV2,.,TRBJ2-3,TRBD2
TGTGCCAGCAGTGAACAGGGGAGAACCTACGAGCAGTACTTC,CASSEQGRTYEQYF,TRBV6-1,.,TRBJ2-7,.
TGTGCCAGCAAGCTGGGGACAGGGAAAGAGCCCCAGCATTTT,CASKLGTGKEPQHF,TRBV2,few,TRBJ1-5,TRBD1
TGTGCCAGCAGCTTGGGAAATAGCAATCAGCCCCAGCATTTT,CASSLGNSNQPQHF,TRBV7-9,.,TRBJ1-5,.
TGCAGCGTTGTTGGAGCCGGGGGCTCTGGGGCCAACGTCCTGACTTTC,CSVVGAGGSGANVLTF,TRBV29-1,.,TRBJ2-6,.
TGTGCCAGCAGTGATCTCGGGACAAGAACAGATACGCAGTATTTT,CASSDLGTRTDTQYF,TRBV6-1,.,TRBJ2-3,.
TGTGCCTGGAGCGGGGACACCTCCAATGAGCAGTTCTTC,CAWSGDTSNEQFF,TRBV30,.,TRBJ2-1,.
TGTGCCAGCAGCGTATCGGCCGGGGACTCTGGAAACACCATATATTTT,CASSVSAGDSGNTIYF,TRBV9,.,TRBJ1-3,.
TGCAGCGGATACAGGGTGAACACTGAAGCTTTCTTT,CSGYRVNTEAFF,TRBV29-1,.,TRBJ1-1,.
TGCGCCAGCAGCTTTGGACTTTGGACTAGCGTCGATGAGCAGTTCTTC,CASSFGLWTSVDEQFF,TRBV5-1,.,TRBJ2-1,TRBD2
TGCGCCAGCAGCTTGACACAGGGCCCTGAAGCTTTCTTT,CASSLTQGPEAFF,TRBV5-1,.,TRBJ1-1,.
TGTGCCAGCAGCCGAGCTTGGGAGCAGTACTTC,CASSRAWEQYF,TRBV14,.,TRBJ2-7,.
TGCGCCAGCAGCTTCAAGACCCAGGAAGAGACCCAGTACTTC,CASSFKTQEETQYF,TRBV5-1,.,TRBJ2-5,.
TGTGCTAGTGGTTTGGCCCAAGAGAACACTGAAGCTTTCTTT,CASGLAQENTEAFF,TRBV12-5,.,TRBJ1-1,.
TGTGCCAGCAGCTTAGCGACGAGGGTTAATGAAAAACTGTTTTTT,CASSLATRVNEKLFF,TRBV7-9,.,TRBJ1-4,.
TGTGCCTGGAGTGCGGGAGGAGGGGGAGATACGCAGTATTTT,CAWSAGGGGDTQYF,TRBV30,.,TRBJ2-3,.
TGTGCCAGCTCAGAGGTTTTTTCGGATAACTATGGCTACACCTTC,CASSEVFSDNYGYTF,TRBV18,.,TRBJ1-2,.
TGTGCCAGCAGCTTCAACAGGGGGCTAGATACGCAGTATTTT,CASSFNRGLDTQYF,TRBV13,.,TRBJ2-3,TRBD1
TGCGCCAGCAGCCAGACAGGGGGCACAACTAATGAAAAACTGTTTTTT,CASSQTGGTTNEKLFF,TRBV4-1,.,TRBJ1-4,TRBD1
TGTGCCTGGAGTGAAGGGTTGGGTCAGCAAGAGACCCAGTACTTC,CAWSEGLGQQETQYF,TRBV30,.,TRBJ2-5,.
TGTGCCAGCTCACCACCGGGACAGGGGCCGTATAGCCTCCACTTT,CASSPPGQGPYSLHF,TRBV18,.,TRBJ1-6,TRBD1
TGTGCCAGCAGCCCACAGGGCGGCATATCCTATGGCTACACCTTC,CASSPQGGISYGYTF,TRBV7-6,.,TRBJ1-2,.
TGTGCCAGCAGTTACGACGCGACAGGGGGCGCAGATACGCAGTATTTT,CASSYDATGGADTQYF,TRBV6-5,.,TRBJ2-3,TRBD1
TGTGCCATCAGTGTTGGGGTTCAGGGGACCGGGGAGCTGTTTTTT,CAISVGVQGTGELFF,TRBV10-3,.,TRBJ2-2,.
TGTGCCAGCAGCTTAGTTTGGCAGGGGGGTGGAGAGACCCAGTACTTC,CASSLVWQGGGETQYF,TRBV7-2,.,TRBJ2-5,.
TGTGCCTGGGGTGGACAGGGGAATTCACCCCTCCACTTT,CAWGGQGNSPLHF,TRBV30,.,TRBJ1-6,TRBD1
TGTGCCAGCAGTTTTGGGAGCGGGCAGTACTTC,CASSFGSGQYF,TRBV27,.,TRBJ2-7,.
TGCGCCAGCAGTCTTCCGGGACAGGGGCCGGAGACCCAGTACTTC,CASSLPGQGPETQYF,TRBV23-1,.,TRBJ2-5,TRBD1
TGTGCCAGCAGCTCCCGGACTAGCGGGAGTACGCACGAGCAGTACTTC,CASSSRTSGSTHEQYF,TRBV5-4,.,TRBJ2-7,TRBD2
TGTGCCAGCACGCGATTAGGGAGCAATCAGCCCCAGCATTTT,CASTRLGSNQPQHF,TRBV6-6,few,TRBJ1-5,.
TGTGCCAGCAGCTCCGGACAGGGAAGGAATTTTGGCTACACCTTC,CASSSGQGRNFGYTF,TRBV7-2,.,TRBJ1-2,TRBD1
TGTGCCAGCGCTACAGGGAGGGGCACAGATACGCAGTATTTT,CASATGRGTDTQYF,TRBV6-5,.,TRBJ2-3,.
TGCGCCAGCAGCTTGCAAGGGGGGAATTCACCCCTCCACTTT,CASSLQGGNSPLHF,TRBV5-1,.,TRBJ1-6,.
TGTGCCAGCTCAGTGACCGGGACAGGCGTCTCCGAGCAGTACTTC,CASSVTGTGVSEQYF,TRBV18,.,TRBJ2-7,TRBD1
TGTGCCAGCAGACCGGGGGGTGCGGGTTCAGGCGAGCAGTACTTC,CASRPGGAGSGEQYF,TRBV7-2,.,TRBJ2-7,TRBD2
TGCGCCAGCAGCTTACTAGCGGGGGTCTATGAGCAGTTCTTC,CASSLLAGVYEQFF,TRBV5-1,.,TRBJ2-1,TRBD2
TGTGCCAGCAGTGAGGGACTGATGTTTGGCTACACCTTC,CASSEGLMFGYTF,TRBV25-1,.,TRBJ1-2,.
TGTGCCAGCAGATTGGACGGTAACACTGAAGCTTTCTTT,CASRLDGNTEAFF,TRBV6-5,.,TRBJ1-1,.
TGCAGCGTTGAAGGTCTGGGAAGGGGTCAATACAATGAGCAGTTCTTC,CSVEGLGRGQYNEQFF,TRBV29-1,.,TRBJ2-1,.
TGTGCCAGCAGTGACGGACCCCGAGGTCCCTACGAGCAGTACTTC,CASSDGPRGPYEQYF,TRBV6-4,.,TRBJ2-7,.
TGTGCCAGCAGTTTTGCAGGGTTTTATGGAATGGATGAGCAGTTCTTC,CASSFAGFYGMDEQFF,TRBV28,.,TRBJ2-1,.
TGTGCCAGTAGTAGGACGTTTACCTACGAGCAGTACTTC,CASSRTFTYEQYF,TRBV19,.,TRBJ2-7,.
TGTGCCTGGAGCCCGGGGGGCGGAGAATCGGCAGATACGCAGTATTTT,CAWSPGGGESADTQYF,TRBV30,.,TRBJ2-3,.
TGTGCCAGCCATTTACGGGTTAATGAAAAACTGTTTTTT,CASHLRVNEKLFF,TRBV19,.,TRBJ1-4,.
TGTGCCATCAGGCACCCGGGTCAAAACCGATTGGGCTACGAGCAGTACTTC,CAIRHPGQNRLGYEQYF,TRBV10-3,.,TRBJ2-7,.